The sequence of this T cell receptor beta chain was determined in a study of human T cells and chemical hapten exposure. The ends were cut back, 1 base at V and 3 bases at J, with 13 bases in the middle. The CDR3 runs to 15 residues. The germline V gene encodes CDR1 SGHDN and CDR2 FVKESK. Whole-study results and caveats: No alteration of TCRs above 1 in 1000 frequency was seen with DPC sensitization.

The library attached unique molecular identifiers to individual cDNA molecules. Per the original methods: Sequenced samples showed a median of approximately 100,000 TCRs each, with counts running from approximately 21,000 to 630,000. TCRdb analysed the RACE reads with MiXCR anew, one entry per CDR3 protein. What appears here as the V and J calls and clone size reflects TCRdb's work, not the paper's. The repertoire holds about 79,000 distinct CDR3 sequences, roughly 8.6% seen once, with less than 2% in the top ten. Time point described: healthy volunteer bleed at 6 weeks. Whole blood that had not been fractionated was the source of extracted total RNA. This clonotype was counted ten times or more. As yet, its antigen is unknown.

The receptor comes from a male donor in good health. Some clones in this sample may be carry-over from other donors' samples. The V call is TRBV14, the J call TRBJ2-7, with D possibly being TRBD1 or TRBD2 (5 bases each). The sample consisted of whole blood. This CDR3 reads CASSQARWGSYEQYF. CDR3 nucleotide sequence: TGTGCCAGCAGCCAAGCCCGATGGGGGAGCTACGAGCAGTACTTC.